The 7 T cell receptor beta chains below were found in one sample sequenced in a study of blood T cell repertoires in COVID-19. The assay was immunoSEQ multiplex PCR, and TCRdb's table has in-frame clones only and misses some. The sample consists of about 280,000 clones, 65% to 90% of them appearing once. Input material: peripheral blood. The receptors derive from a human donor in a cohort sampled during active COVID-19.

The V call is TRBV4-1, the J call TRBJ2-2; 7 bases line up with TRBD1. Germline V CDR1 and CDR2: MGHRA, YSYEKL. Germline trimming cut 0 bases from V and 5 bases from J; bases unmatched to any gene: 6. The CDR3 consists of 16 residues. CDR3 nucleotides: TGCGCCAGCAGCCAAGAAAAGGGGGCTGAGACCGGGGAGCTGTTTTTT. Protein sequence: CASSQEKGAETGELFF.

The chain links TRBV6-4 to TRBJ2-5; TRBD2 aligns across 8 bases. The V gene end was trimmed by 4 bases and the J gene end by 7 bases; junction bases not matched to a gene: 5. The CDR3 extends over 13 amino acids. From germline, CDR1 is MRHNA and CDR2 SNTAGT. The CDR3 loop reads CASSATSAGTQYF. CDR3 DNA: TGTGCCAGCAGTGCGACTAGCGCTGGGACCCAGTACTTC.

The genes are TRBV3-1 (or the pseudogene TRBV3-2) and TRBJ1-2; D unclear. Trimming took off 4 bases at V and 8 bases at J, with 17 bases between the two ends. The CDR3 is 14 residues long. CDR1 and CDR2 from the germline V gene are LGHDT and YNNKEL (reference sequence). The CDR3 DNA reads TGTGCCAGCAGCCCAGGAGGCGTCCTAGGGGGCTACACCTTC. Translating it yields CASSPGGVLGGYTF.

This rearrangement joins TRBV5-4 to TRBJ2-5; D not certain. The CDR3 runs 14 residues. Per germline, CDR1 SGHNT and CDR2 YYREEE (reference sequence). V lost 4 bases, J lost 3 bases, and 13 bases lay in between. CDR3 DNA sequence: TGTGCCAGCAGCGCTCCTCCGGGTAAAGAGACCCAGTACTTC. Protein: CASSAPPGKETQYF.

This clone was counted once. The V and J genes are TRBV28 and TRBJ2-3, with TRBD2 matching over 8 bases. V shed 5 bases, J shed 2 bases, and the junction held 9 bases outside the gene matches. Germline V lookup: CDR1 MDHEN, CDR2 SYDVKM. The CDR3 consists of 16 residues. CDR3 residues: CASSTTLAGHTDTQYF. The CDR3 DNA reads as TGTGCCAGCAGTACGACCTTAGCGGGGCACACAGATACGCAGTATTTT.

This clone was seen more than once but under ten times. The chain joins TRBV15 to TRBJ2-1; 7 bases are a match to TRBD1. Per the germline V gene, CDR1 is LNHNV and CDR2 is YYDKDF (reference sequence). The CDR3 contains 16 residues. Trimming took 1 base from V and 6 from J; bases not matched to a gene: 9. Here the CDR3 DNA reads TGTGCCACCAGCAGAGTTTCCGGGACAGCCTTCAATGAGCAGTTCTTC. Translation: CATSRVSGTAFNEQFF.

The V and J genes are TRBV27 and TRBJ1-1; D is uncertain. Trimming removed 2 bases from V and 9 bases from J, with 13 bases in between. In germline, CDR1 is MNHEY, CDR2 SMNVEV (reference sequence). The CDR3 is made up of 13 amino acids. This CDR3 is CASSLTKAAKAFF. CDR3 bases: TGTGCCAGCAGTTTAACGAAGGCGGCCAAAGCTTTCTTT.